The clone carrying this TCR beta chain showed up just a few times. Its antigen is not identified. This specimen comes from a study of blood T cells in healthy people across ages. General observations from the study: Roughly linear declines in TCR beta diversity per million T cells occurred with age. Across samples, TCR beta diversity tracked strongly with naive T cell percentage.

The use of a sample-barcoded 5' primer and a J-beta primer mix characterized a second PCR of roughly 7 to 11 cycles. In TCRdb, the 5' RACE reads were re-called with MiXCR into one record per CDR3 protein. The sample has around 1,900,000 distinct CDR3 sequences, about two fifths seen once. Germline loops: CDR1 SNHLY, CDR2 FYNNEI. J lost 11 bases, V lost 9 bases, and 22 bases had no gene match. CDR3 length: 16 amino acids. The source is a human donor in good health. Input material: blood. The chain couples TRBV2 to TRBJ2-5; the match to TRBD1 covers 9 bases. The CDR3 bases are TGTGCCAGTACGCCGAGGACCGGGACAGGGACATTCGGGCAGTACTTC. Protein product: CASTPRTGTGTFGQYF. The full variable domain, with the rest looked up from reference TRBV2 and TRBJ2-5, is EPEVTQTPSHQVTQMGQEVILRCVPISNHLYFYWYRQILGQKVEFLVSFYNNEISEKSEIFDDQFSVERPDGSNFTLKIRSTKLEDSAMYFCASTPRTGTGTFGQYFGPGTRLLVL.